Each of the 2 T cell receptor beta chains below was sequenced from the same sample in a study of blood T cell repertoires in COVID-19. Data came from immunoSEQ multiplex PCR; TCRdb stores just in-frame clones and leaves some out. The repertoire consists of 200,000 to 250,000 clones, with around 80% occurring once and the leading ten covering approximately 10%. The material sequenced was peripheral blood. The receptors were sampled from a man aged 50 to 59 with active or convalescent COVID-19.

The chain uses TRBV12-2 and TRBJ2-2; the listed D gene, TRBD1, was not tested against the DNA. TRBV12-2 is tagged as a pseudogene. This CDR3 contains 17 residues. This CDR3 is CASRYPLTGPNTGELFF. In DNA, the CDR3 is TGTGCAAGTCGCTATCCCCTGACAGGGCCGAACACCGGGGAGCTGTTTTTT.

V is TRBV2 and J is TRBJ2-1; 10 positions agree with TRBD1. CDR1 and CDR2 (germline): SNHLY, FYNNEI. The CDR3 length is 14 residues. V was clipped by 5 bases and J by 7 bases; unmatched bases: 5. Written as DNA, the CDR3 is TGTGCCAGCAGTCGAGACAGGGGGCTTAATGAGCAGTTCTTC. This encodes CASSRDRGLNEQFF.